The following is a T cell receptor (beta chain) sequence with its context. The antigen is undetermined. These data come from a study of shared clonotypes between healthy human individuals. Study summary: Each donor had three CD4 naive, three CD4 memory, two CD8 naive and one CD8 memory plate. Whole-study results and caveats: Relative to memory subsets, naive subsets generally showed larger estimated richness.

The table came from immunoSEQ multiplex PCR; TCRdb's copy has only in-frame clones and leaves some out. Of roughly 530,000 clones detected, 95% to 97% appear once; the ten largest clones hold under 0.06%. Germline lookup yields CDR1 LNHNV and CDR2 YYDKDF (reference sequence). V was clipped by 1 base and J by 6 bases; unmatched bases: 2. CDR3 size: 16 residues. The study drew all its donors from Caucasian adults living in Nashville, Tennessee. This TCR came from a woman aged 25-40 years in good health. V gene TRBV15 combines with J gene TRBJ2-2; the match to TRBD2 covers 13 bases. Sequenced material: naive CD4+ T cells sorted from blood. Subset described: CD45RA+ positively selected. CDR3 sequence: CATSRGLAGGSGELFF. CDR3 bases: TGTGCCACCAGCAGAGGACTAGCGGGAGGATCCGGGGAGCTGTTTTTT.